Sequencing of this T cell receptor beta chain was carried out in a study of OX40 agonist ivuxolimab in advanced cancers. Comment on this clone: The antigen remains undetermined.

The study sampled blood at baseline, cycle 4 day 1, and cycle 7 day 1. Study-wide results and limits: Clonal expansion by week 6 occurred in CD4+ and CD8+ blood T cells (at 0.1 to 3.0 mg/kg).

Generated by immunoSEQ multiplex PCR, the TCRdb table keeps only in-frame clones and is missing some. The sample has roughly 63,000 clones, 80% to 90% seen once. CDR1 and CDR2 (germline): SGDLS, YYNGEE. CDR3 size: 15 residues. V lost 0 bases and J lost 0, with 6 bases in between. This sequence was found in an adult with an advanced solid tumor such as melanoma, head and neck, liver or kidney cancer. Sequences were derived from CD4+ or CD8+ T cells sorted from blood, sampled in a trial of the OX40 agonist ivuxolimab. V usage is TRBV9 and J usage is TRBJ2-2; D is unresolved. The CDR3 protein is CASSVGIPNTGELFF. Here the CDR3 DNA reads TGTGCCAGCAGCGTAGGCATACCGAACACCGGGGAGCTGTTTTTT.